The 29 T cell receptor beta chains given below trace back to one sample, sequenced in a study of response to subunit inactivated influenza vaccine. TCRdb itself ran the RT-PCR reads through MiXCR, one entry per CDR3 protein. Of roughly 500,000 distinct CDR3 sequences in the sample, approximately 15% are singletons; the top ten hold less than 4%. Sample: CD4+ T cells sorted from PBMCs, taken about 23 months after vaccination. These TCRs come from a man between 50 and 75 years old who received an inactivated influenza vaccine.

The sample holds many counts of this clonotype. The rearrangement uses TRBV5-1 and TRBJ2-5, with TRBD2 identical over 10 bases. The V segment lost 0 bases and the J segment 5 bases; nucleotides outside the gene matches: 7. Germline V gives CDR1 SGHRS, CDR2 YFSETQ. The CDR3 sequence is 16 residues long. CDR3 residues: CASSLEASGGVETQYF. CDR3 DNA: TGCGCCAGCAGCTTGGAAGCTAGCGGGGGCGTGGAGACCCAGTACTTC.

The CDR3 protein is CAVRTGTYEQYF. CDR3 in DNA: TGTGCCGTCCGGACTGGAACTTACGAGCAGTACTTC. The rearrangement joins TRBV27 to TRBJ2-7; a weak D match, TRBD2 (5 bases). The V end lost 11 bases, the J end lost 4 bases, and 15 bases lay between the germline ends. There are 12 residues in the CDR3. The germline gives CDR1 MNHEY, CDR2 SMNVEV (reference sequence).

This clonotype came up many times. The rearrangement uses TRBV5-1 and TRBJ2-7; D call uncertain. V was trimmed by 1 base and J by 3 bases, leaving 5 bases between them. Germline CDR1 reads SGHRS; CDR2 reads YFSETQ. CDR3 length: 12 residues. The CDR3 DNA reads TGCGCCAGCAGCTTGACCGACTACGAGCAGTACTTC. It translates to CASSLTDYEQYF.

The chain employs TRBV9 and TRBJ2-5; TRBD2 matches at 7 bases. Trimming at V came to 3 bases and at J to 1 base, leaving 9 bases not matched to a gene. Germline assignment: CDR1 SGDLS and CDR2 YYNGEE. This CDR3 is built from 16 residues. The CDR3 sequence is CASSASVGRVQETQYF. DNA of the CDR3: TGTGCCAGCAGCGCTTCCGTTGGGAGGGTCCAAGAGACCCAGTACTTC.

In its sample, this clonotype was seen a few times. The chain joins TRBV4-3 to TRBJ2-1; the match to TRBD2 covers 13 bases. Losses at the gene ends were 4 bases for V and 6 bases for J; bases not matched to a gene: 3. This CDR3 spans 15 amino acids. Per the germline V gene, CDR1 is LGHNA and CDR2 is YSLEER. CDR3 sequence (DNA): TGCGCCAGCAGCCCACGGACTAGCGGGGGCAATGAGCAGTTCTTC. Protein: CASSPRTSGGNEQFF.

The genes are TRBV6-1 and TRBJ2-1, with D perhaps given as TRBD1 or TRBD2 (5 bases each). This CDR3 has 15 residues. Germline lookup yields CDR1 MNHNS and CDR2 SASEGT. V shed 7 bases and J shed 6 bases, with 19 bases lying between them. The DNA for the CDR3 is TGTGCCAGCAACCATGGGACGGACCTTTTCAATGAGCAGTTCTTC. Translated, it gives CASNHGTDLFNEQFF.

In nucleotides, the CDR3 is TGCGCCAGCAGTGCGGGGAAATCTGGGGCCAACGTCCTGACTTTC. Encoded protein: CASSAGKSGANVLTF. The V call is TRBV10-2, the J call TRBJ2-6; D perhaps matches TRBD2 (5 bases). The length of the CDR3 is 15 residues. CDR1 is WSHSY, CDR2 SAAADI, per germline. V was cut by 4 bases and J by 1 base, with 8 bases left in between.

This chain uses TRBV7-2 with TRBJ2-2; D gene unclear. CDR1 SGHTA and CDR2 FQGNSA come from the germline V gene. The length of the CDR3 is 12 residues. V was pared by 3 bases and J by 7 bases, with 6 bases between. CDR3 DNA sequence: TGTGCCAGCAGCTTTTTTGACGGGGAGCTGTTTTTT. This codes for CASSFFDGELFF.

This clonotype has more than one count but fewer than ten. The chain combines TRBV6-1 with TRBJ1-3; no reliable D call. Trimming pared 2 bases from V and 0 bases from J, leaving 8 bases between. The CDR3 runs to 15 residues. Germline V gene lookup returns CDR1 MNHNS and CDR2 SASEGT. In nucleotides, the CDR3 is TGTGCCAGCAGTGAAAAGGCTAACTCTGGAAACACCATATATTTT. Its protein product is CASSEKANSGNTIYF.

The sample holds a few counts of this clonotype. The chain employs TRBV12-3 or TRBV12-4 and TRBJ1-1; possible D gene TRBD1, 6 bases. This CDR3 contains 13 residues. Between the trimmed V and J ends, which lost 5 bases and 10 bases, there was a span of 17 bases. DNA of the CDR3: TGTGCCAGCAGTACCAACACAGGGAGTGTAGCTTTCTTT. This sequence encodes CASSTNTGSVAFF.

This clonotype appeared a few times. V usage is TRBV9 and J usage is TRBJ2-2; 12 nucleotides line up with TRBD1. CDR3 length equals 18 residues. Per germline, CDR1 SGDLS and CDR2 YYNGEE. V shed 3 bases and J 7 bases; nucleotides not matched to a gene: 13. CDR3 loop: CASSARDRGRTRDGELFF. The CDR3 DNA sequence: TGTGCCAGCAGCGCTAGGGACAGGGGGCGAACAAGGGACGGGGAGCTGTTTTTT. The full variable domain, in which reference TRBV9 and TRBJ2-2 provide the parts outside the CDR3, is DSGVTQTPKHLITATGQRVTLRCSPRSGDLSVYWYQQSLDQGLQFLIQYYNGEERAKGNILERFSAQQFPDLHSELNLSSLELGDSALYFCASSARDRGRTRDGELFFGEGSRLTVL.

This clonotype came up a few times. The genes are TRBV5-1 and TRBJ2-7; D unclear. The CDR3 loop spans 15 amino acids. CDR1 is SGHRS, CDR2 YFSETQ, per germline. The germline V and J ends were trimmed by 3 bases and 0 bases, with 13 bases remaining between them. The CDR3 reads CASSSIGGASYEQYF. The CDR3 nucleotides are TGCGCCAGCAGCTCGATAGGTGGAGCCTCCTACGAGCAGTACTTC.

This rearrangement joins TRBV20-1 to TRBJ1-2, with TRBD1 matching over 10 bases. The CDR3 contains 13 residues. The V gene end was trimmed by 6 bases and the J gene end by 4 bases; junction bases not matched to a gene: 5. Germline V gene sequence: CDR1 DFQATT, CDR2 SNEGSKA (reference sequence). The CDR3 DNA sequence: TGCAGTGCGGGGGACAGGGGAGGCTATGGCTACACCTTC. The encoded protein is CSAGDRGGYGYTF.

The V gene is TRBV11-2, the J gene TRBJ2-7, with D unresolved. The germline V gene encodes CDR1 SGHAT and CDR2 FQNNGV. CDR3 length: 15 amino acids. V was shortened by 4 bases and J by 1 base, with 14 bases between the two germline ends. This chain's CDR3 is CASSSLGQKSYEQYF. The CDR3 coding sequence is TGTGCCAGCAGCTCCCTGGGCCAAAAATCCTACGAGCAGTACTTC.

This clonotype was seen a handful of times. The chain joins TRBV29-1 to TRBJ1-1, with D uncertain. The CDR3 has 14 amino acids. V dropped 6 bases and J dropped 0 bases, with 14 bases sitting between them. The germline gives CDR1 SQVTM, CDR2 ANQGSEA. The CDR3: CSVDRSRVNTEAFF. The CDR3 bases are TGCAGCGTGGACCGCAGCCGTGTGAACACTGAAGCTTTCTTT.

This clonotype was detected ten times or more. Compared with germline, one end of the junction differs, possibly owing to a read error. This chain's CDR3 is CASSLDRAETQYF. CDR3 nucleotides: TGTGCCAGCAGTCTGGACAGGGCGGAGACCCAGTACTTC. The chain joins TRBV5-1 to TRBJ2-5; TRBD1 matches 8 bases. The CDR3 extends over 13 amino acids. CDR1 is SGHRS and CDR2 is YFSETQ in the germline V gene.

This clonotype was detected a few times. The rearrangement uses TRBV20-1 and TRBJ2-1; either TRBD1 or TRBD2 may supply D (6 bases each). The germline gives CDR1 DFQATT, CDR2 SNEGSKA (reference sequence). V lost 1 base to trimming and J lost 4 bases, with 11 bases between them. The CDR3 loop spans 14 amino acids. The CDR3 DNA follows: TGCAGTGCTAGAGGGTGGGGGGCGTACAATGAGCAGTTCTTC. Its protein product is CSARGWGAYNEQFF.

The chain links TRBV29-1 to TRBJ2-1; 10 nucleotides align to TRBD2. The CDR3 is made up of 16 amino acids. Trimming cost V 6 bases and J 8 bases; bases outside gene matches: 16. Germline V lookup: CDR1 SQVTM, CDR2 ANQGSEA. CDR3: CSVGGLSGRAFYEQFF. CDR3 in DNA: TGCAGCGTGGGAGGGTTAAGCGGGAGGGCCTTCTATGAGCAGTTCTTC.

This clonotype appeared many times. This chain joins TRBV5-6 and TRBJ2-3; D uncertain. Trimming took 1 base from V and 3 from J, leaving 6 bases between them. CDR1 and CDR2 (germline): SGHDT, YYEEEE. CDR3 length: 13 amino acids. The CDR3 protein is CASSLKGTDTQYF. Written as DNA, the CDR3 is TGTGCCAGCAGCTTGAAAGGAACAGATACGCAGTATTTT.

The V call is TRBV7-2, the J call TRBJ1-2; the D gene is possibly TRBD1 (6 bases). This CDR3 spans 13 amino acids. Per germline, CDR1 SGHTA and CDR2 FQGNSA. V lost 5 bases and J 8 bases, leaving 15 bases between the germline ends. CDR3 region: CASSPDSPEGYTF. The CDR3 DNA reads TGTGCCAGCAGCCCGGACAGCCCGGAGGGCTACACCTTC. Variable domain in full (rest from reference TRBV7-2 and TRBJ1-2): GAGVSQSPSNKVTEKGKDVELRCDPISGHTALYWYRQSLGQGLEFLIYFQGNSAPDKSGLPSDRFSAERTGGSVSTLTIQRTQQEDSAVYLCASSPDSPEGYTFGSGTRLTVV.

The CDR3 loop is CASSQAYTKPYEQYF. The CDR3 coding sequence is TGCGCCAGCAGCCAAGCATACACGAAACCTTACGAGCAGTACTTC. V usage is TRBV4-3 and J usage is TRBJ2-7; D is unclear. The length of the CDR3 is 15 residues. The V and J ends lost 1 base and 4 bases respectively, with 14 bases between them. CDR1 and CDR2 from the germline V gene are LGHNA and YSLEER.

The chain employs TRBV2 and TRBJ2-7; 11 bases are a match to TRBD2. The V segment lost 10 bases and the J segment 3 bases; nucleotides outside the gene matches: 5. The germline CDR1 and CDR2 sequences are SNHLY and FYNNEI. The CDR3 sequence is 13 residues long. CDR3 loop: CATGLAGGYEQYF. CDR3 nucleotide sequence: TGTGCCACCGGACTAGCGGGCGGCTACGAGCAGTACTTC.

This rearrangement joins TRBV10-3 to TRBJ1-2; perhaps TRBD1 as D (6 bases). Between the trimmed V and J ends, which lost 4 bases and 8 bases, there was a span of 23 bases. The CDR3 has 16 amino acids. Germline CDR1 and CDR2: ENHRY and SYGVKD. CDR3 in amino acids: CAISGTTGPIPWGYTF. In DNA, the CDR3 is TGTGCCATCAGTGGGACGACAGGCCCCATCCCCTGGGGCTACACCTTC.

The CDR3 spells CSARDVQLLGGEQYF. CDR3 DNA sequence: TGCAGTGCTAGAGATGTGCAGCTCCTGGGCGGTGAGCAGTACTTC. The V call is TRBV20-1, the J call TRBJ2-7; unclear D gene. V lost 0 bases, J lost 7 bases, and 19 bases lay in between. The CDR3 length is 15 residues. Germline V gene lookup returns CDR1 DFQATT and CDR2 SNEGSKA (reference sequence).

This clonotype appeared many times. The CDR3 DNA reads as TGTGCCAGCAGCTTAGGGTTAACAGATACGCAGTATTTT. This translates into CASSLGLTDTQYF. The rearrangement links TRBV7-2 to TRBJ2-3; D gene uncertain. Germline loops: CDR1 SGHTA, CDR2 FQGNSA. This CDR3 region has 13 residues. V was cut by 1 base and J by 3 bases, with 5 bases left in between. The variable domain in full, completed from reference TRBV7-2 and TRBJ2-3, reads GAGVSQSPSNKVTEKGKDVELRCDPISGHTALYWYRQSLGQGLEFLIYFQGNSAPDKSGLPSDRFSAERTGGSVSTLTIQRTQQEDSAVYLCASSLGLTDTQYFGPGTRLTVL.

There are a few counts of this clonotype. The chain carries TRBV20-1 and TRBJ2-1; 10 nucleotides align to TRBD1. Germline V gives CDR1 DFQATT, CDR2 SNEGSKA (reference sequence). This CDR3 is 14 amino acids long. The V and J ends lost 3 bases and 7 bases, in that order; junction bases with no gene match: 6. The CDR3 nucleotides are TGCAGTGCTAGTGACAGGGGGCGTATAAATGAGCAGTTCTTC. Translation gives CSASDRGRINEQFF.

This clonotype came up many times. The CDR3: CATSDLGTSGGYAQYF. The CDR3 coding sequence is TGTGCCACCAGTGACCTTGGGACTAGCGGGGGGTACGCGCAGTATTTT. This rearrangement joins TRBV24-1 to TRBJ2-3; 15 bases match TRBD2. Germline V gene data show CDR1 as KGHDR and CDR2 as SFDVKD. Trimming at V came to 4 bases and at J to 10 bases, leaving 8 bases not matched to a gene. The CDR3 extends over 16 amino acids.

V usage is TRBV6-5 and J usage is TRBJ2-7; D gene uncertain. This CDR3 spans 11 amino acids. V was pared by 7 bases and J by 4 bases, with 8 bases between. Germline values: CDR1 MNHEY, CDR2 SVGAGI. The CDR3 sequence: CASTFKYEQYF. The DNA of the CDR3 is TGTGCCAGCACTTTTAAATACGAGCAGTACTTC.

V is TRBV7-8 and J is TRBJ1-6, with TRBD1 matching 11 bases. V dropped 1 base and J dropped 8; count of bases not matched to a gene: 7. Germline CDR1 reads SGHVS; CDR2 reads FQNEAQ. This CDR3 has 17 amino acids. The CDR3, as DNA: TGTGCCAGCAGCTTAGAACCCTGGACAGGGGGCTATTCACCCCTCCACTTT. Translation gives CASSLEPWTGGYSPLHF. Based on the CDR3 plus reference TRBV7-8 and TRBJ1-6, the full variable domain is GAGVSQSPRYKVAKRGQDVALRCDPISGHVSLFWYQQALGQGPEFLTYFQNEAQLDKSGLPSDRFFAERPEGSVSTLKIQRTQQEDSAVYLCASSLEPWTGGYSPLHFGNGTRLTVT.